The present T cell receptor (beta chain) was sequenced within a study of cytomegalovirus exposure and HLA in healthy donors. It was with 60 Vbeta and 13 Jbeta primers that the PCR ran. Data came from immunoSEQ multiplex PCR; TCRdb stores just in-frame clones and leaves some out. The data contain about 170,000 clones, about 79% of them seen just once; the ten biggest clones take up 0.65% to 0.95%. Study-wide points: TCR beta sequences numbering under 20,000 were associated with HLA alleles at 0.05 false discovery rate in a later analysis. Follow-up analysis later connected one missense variant in DCLRE1C with trimming of TCR beta V- and J-genes.

For this clone: What it recognizes is unknown.

This CDR3 has 15 amino acids. V gave up 2 bases and J gave up 7 bases; unmatched junction bases: 9. Germline CDR1 is SGHTA and CDR2 is FQGNSA. The sequence was obtained from a female donor in good health and CMV-seronegative. The chain is built from TRBV7-2 and TRBJ2-5; 8 nucleotides align to TRBD1. Sequencing used PBMCs. The CDR3, as DNA: TGTGCCAGCAGCTTATCTTACAGGGGGATAAGGACCCAGTACTTC. Protein: CASSLSYRGIRTQYF. The full variable domain, its missing parts supplied by reference TRBV7-2 and TRBJ2-5, is GAGVSQSPSNKVTEKGKDVELRCDPISGHTALYWYRQSLGQGLEFLIYFQGNSAPDKSGLPSDRFSAERTGGSVSTLTIQRTQQEDSAVYLCASSLSYRGIRTQYFGPGTRLLVL.